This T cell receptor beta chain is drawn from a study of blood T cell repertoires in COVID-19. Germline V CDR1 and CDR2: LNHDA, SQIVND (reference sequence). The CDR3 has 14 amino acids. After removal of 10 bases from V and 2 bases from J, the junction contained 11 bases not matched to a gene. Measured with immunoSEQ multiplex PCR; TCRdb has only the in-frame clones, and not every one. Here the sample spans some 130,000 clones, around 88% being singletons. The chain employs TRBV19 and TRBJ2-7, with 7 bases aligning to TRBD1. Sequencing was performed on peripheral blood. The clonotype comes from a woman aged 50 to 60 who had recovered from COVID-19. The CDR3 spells CATTPGQWPYEQYF. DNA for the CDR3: TGTGCCACTACGCCGGGACAGTGGCCCTACGAGCAGTACTTC.